In its sample, the clone carrying this T cell receptor (beta chain) was seen many times. This CDR3 is 13 amino acids long. The junction had 5 bases not matched to a gene; V was cut back by 5 bases and J by 7 bases. Template switching added a universal primer site, and cDNA bore unique molecular identifiers. TCRdb analysed the 5' RACE reads with MiXCR anew, one entry per CDR3 protein. The sample gives about 520,000 distinct CDR3 sequences, 20% to 25% of which show up once; under 0.95% is in the top ten. The source of the sample is a study of identical twins. This sample was also put to use in a study of T cells expressing NK-cell markers. That source adds: In roughly 6 donors, dominant CD3+CD56+NKG2C+ clones formed roughly 1.0-7.5% of CD8+ cells.

This clonotype was obtained from a young woman in good health. This sequence joins TRBV12-3 or TRBV12-4 and TRBJ2-5; the match to TRBD1 covers 9 bases. Specimen: CD4+ T cells sorted from blood. The CDR3 region is CASSTGGGRTQYF. The CDR3 bases are TGTGCCAGCAGTACAGGGGGCGGGAGGACCCAGTACTTC.